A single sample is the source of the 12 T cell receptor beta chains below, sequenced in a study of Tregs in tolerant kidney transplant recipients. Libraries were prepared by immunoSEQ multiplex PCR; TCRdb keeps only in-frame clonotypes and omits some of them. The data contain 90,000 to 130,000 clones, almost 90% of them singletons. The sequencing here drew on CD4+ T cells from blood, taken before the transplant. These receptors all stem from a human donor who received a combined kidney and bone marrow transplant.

CDR3: CASSLGGEGSPLHF. CDR3 nucleotide sequence: TGCGCCAGCAGCCTAGGAGGGGAAGGTTCACCCCTCCACTTT. V is TRBV5-1 and J is TRBJ1-6; weak D call: TRBD1 (5 bases). There are 14 residues in the CDR3. CDR1 is SGHRS, CDR2 YFSETQ, per germline. V lost 4 bases and J lost 9, with 14 bases in between.

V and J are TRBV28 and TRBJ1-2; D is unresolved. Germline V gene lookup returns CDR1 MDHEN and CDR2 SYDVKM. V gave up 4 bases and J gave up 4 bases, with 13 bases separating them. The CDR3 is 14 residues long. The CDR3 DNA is TGTGCCAGCAGTTCTAACCCGACAATCTATGGCTACACCTTC. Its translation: CASSSNPTIYGYTF.

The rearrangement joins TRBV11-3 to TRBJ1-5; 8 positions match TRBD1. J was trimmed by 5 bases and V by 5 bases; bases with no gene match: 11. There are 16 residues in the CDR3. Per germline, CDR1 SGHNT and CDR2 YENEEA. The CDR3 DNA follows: TGTGCCAGCAGCCCCCATGACAGGGGCAGGGATCAGCCCCAGCATTTT. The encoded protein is CASSPHDRGRDQPQHF.

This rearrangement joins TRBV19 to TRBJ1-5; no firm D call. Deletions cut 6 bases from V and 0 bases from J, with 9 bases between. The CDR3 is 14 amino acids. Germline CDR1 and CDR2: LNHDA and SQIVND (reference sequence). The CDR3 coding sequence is TGTGCCAGTAGCCCCTACAGTAGCAATCAGCCCCAGCATTTT. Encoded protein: CASSPYSSNQPQHF.

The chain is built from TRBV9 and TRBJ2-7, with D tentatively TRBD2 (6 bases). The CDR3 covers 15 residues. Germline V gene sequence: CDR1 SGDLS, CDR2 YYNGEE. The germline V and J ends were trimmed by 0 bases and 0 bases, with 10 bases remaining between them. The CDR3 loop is CASSVGGISSYEQYF. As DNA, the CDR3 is TGTGCCAGCAGCGTAGGCGGGATATCCTCCTACGAGCAGTACTTC. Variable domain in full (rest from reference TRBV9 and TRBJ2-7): DSGVTQTPKHLITATGQRVTLRCSPRSGDLSVYWYQQSLDQGLQFLIQYYNGEERAKGNILERFSAQQFPDLHSELNLSSLELGDSALYFCASSVGGISSYEQYFGPGTRLTVT.

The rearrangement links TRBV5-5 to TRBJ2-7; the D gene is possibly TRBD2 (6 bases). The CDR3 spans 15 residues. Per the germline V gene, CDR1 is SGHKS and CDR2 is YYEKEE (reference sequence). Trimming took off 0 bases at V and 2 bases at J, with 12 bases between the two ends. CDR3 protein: CASSLGVADTYEQYF. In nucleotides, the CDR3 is TGTGCCAGCAGCTTGGGGGTAGCGGATACCTACGAGCAGTACTTC.

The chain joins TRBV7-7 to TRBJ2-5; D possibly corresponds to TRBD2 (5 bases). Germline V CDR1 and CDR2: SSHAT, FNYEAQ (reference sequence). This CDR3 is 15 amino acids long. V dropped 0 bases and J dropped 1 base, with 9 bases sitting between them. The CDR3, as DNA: TGTGCCAGCAGCTTAGCCCCGACTACCCAAGAGACCCAGTACTTC. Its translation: CASSLAPTTQETQYF. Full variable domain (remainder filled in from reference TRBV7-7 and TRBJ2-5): GAGVSQSPRYKVTKRGQDVTLRCDPISSHATLYWYQQALGQGPEFLTYFNYEAQPDKSGLPSDRFSAERPEGSISTLTIQRTEQRDSAMYRCASSLAPTTQETQYFGPGTRLLVL.

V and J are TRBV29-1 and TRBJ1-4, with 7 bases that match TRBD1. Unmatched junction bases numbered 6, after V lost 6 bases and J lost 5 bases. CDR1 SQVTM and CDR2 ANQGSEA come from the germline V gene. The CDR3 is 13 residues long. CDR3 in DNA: TGCAGCGTGCCCGGGACAGAGAATGAAAAACTGTTTTTT. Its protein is CSVPGTENEKLFF.

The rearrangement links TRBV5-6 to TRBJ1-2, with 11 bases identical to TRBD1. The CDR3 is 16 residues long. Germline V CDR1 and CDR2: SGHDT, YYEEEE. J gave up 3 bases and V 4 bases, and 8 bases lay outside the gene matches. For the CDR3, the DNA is TGTGCCAGCAGCAACTCGAGGACAGGGGGCGACTATGGCTACACCTTC. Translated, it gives CASSNSRTGGDYGYTF.

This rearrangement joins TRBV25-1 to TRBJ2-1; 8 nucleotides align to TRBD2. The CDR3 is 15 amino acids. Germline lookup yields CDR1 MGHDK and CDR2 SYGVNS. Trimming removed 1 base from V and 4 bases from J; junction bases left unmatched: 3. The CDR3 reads CASSESGGGYNEQFF. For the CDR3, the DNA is TGTGCCAGCAGTGAATCGGGCGGGGGGTACAATGAGCAGTTCTTC.

CDR3 residues: CASRKNSGYTF. The CDR3 DNA follows: TGTGCCAGCAGAAAGAATAGTGGCTACACCTTC. This chain uses TRBV27 with TRBJ1-2; D unclear. V shed 6 bases and J shed 7 bases, with 9 bases lying between them. CDR1 and CDR2 from the germline V gene are MNHEY and SMNVEV (reference sequence). The CDR3 contains 11 residues.

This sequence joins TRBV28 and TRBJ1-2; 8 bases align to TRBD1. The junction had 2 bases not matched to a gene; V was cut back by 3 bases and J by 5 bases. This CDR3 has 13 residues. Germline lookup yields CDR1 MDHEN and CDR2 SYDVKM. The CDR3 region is CASSFRGRYGYTF. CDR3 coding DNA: TGTGCCAGCAGTTTCAGGGGGCGATATGGCTACACCTTC.